This entry concerns a single T cell receptor (beta chain). Its target antigen remains unknown. Per-nucleotide qualities are absent, and no much larger clonotype sits a single base away. Using the deep immunoSEQ assay, TCR CDR3 regions were amplified from genomic DNA by multiplex PCR. Genomic DNA extracted from each cell subset was distributed evenly over all wells of several immunoSEQ 96-well plates, and each plate served as one replicate. For unsorted PBMC, approximately 300 ng of genomic DNA, equivalent to around 33,000 T cell genomes, went into each replicate PCR. Ten immunoSEQ deep assay plates were used to sequence the unsorted PBMC genomic DNA. Purified libraries were measured with a Qubit 3.0 fluorometer, size-checked on a Bioanalyzer 2100, and measured again with the KAPA Library Quantification kit. A separate single-read 150-cycle Illumina NextSeq 550 flow cell was used to sequence each immunoSEQ 96-well plate. On the authors' methods: Because only junctional sequences without quality scores were contained in the immunoSEQ output, filtering matching that applied to full-length reads could not be performed. To assign V/J genes and CDR3, sequences were annotated using PyIR, a Python wrapper for IgBLAST v1.9, with IMGT germline references. Reads were removed for weak V/J assignments (E-value above 1e-6), missing CDR3, stop codons, out-of-frame junctions, or ambiguous translated residues. V3J clonotypes were defined as sequences sharing the same inferred V gene, J gene, and CDR3 amino acid sequence. Percentage overlap between repertoires was calculated by dividing the number of shared unique clonotypes by the size of the smaller repertoire. Three approaches were used to assess repertoire richness: RTK rarefaction, the Chao1 estimator, and Recon v2.1 estimates of unobserved clonotypes. The clones in this table, taken by TCRdb from immuneACCESS, are in-frame only. Not every clone is retained; where verified, under half of the shortfall comes from an unresolved V gene, and the cause of the rest is unknown. Clonal size and the V and J genes are those of that table, whereas D and trimming came from the DNA. This sample gives roughly 480,000 clones in total; 70% to 85% of them show up just once. The ten largest clones take up about an eighth of the sample.

The record originates from a study of shared clonotypes between healthy human individuals (dated by TCRdb to about 2020). The study in broad terms: The cohort comprised a couple of women and three men aged 18 to 49 years. The study deeply sequenced blood TCR repertoires of several healthy adults to estimate repertoire size and the extent of clonotype sharing between individuals. Different laboratories and diverse techniques were used to prepare libraries and sequence TCR repertoires, to increase sequencing depth and limit assay-specific biases. Each donor's leukapheresis produced roughly between about 0.8 and 10 billion PBMCs. Findings and caveats that apply to the study as a whole: Based on pairwise subsampling, the degree of clonotype sharing among donors was expected to be affected by sequencing depth. The genetic and exposure-history diversity represented was limited by the small number of donors. Only blood was sampled, and tissue TCR repertoires likely differ from those in blood.

Healthy HIV-negative adults with no recently reported acute infections or vaccinations were included as donors. Every donor was a Caucasian adult living in Nashville, Tennessee, USA. In the unsorted samples, approximately 82 million PBMCs were counted, and genomic DNA was extracted using the QIAamp DNA Blood Mini kit. After blood collection by leukapheresis, PBMCs were isolated using Ficoll-Histopaque density gradient centrifugation and then cryopreserved in the vapor phase of liquid nitrogen. The CDR3 spans 14 residues, from the cysteine through the phenylalanine. Only the CDR3 DNA is retained, 42 bases long and in frame from the first base. From a lookup of the germline V gene (reference sequence), CDR1 and CDR2 are SGHNT and YYREEE. The junction shows trimming of 4 bases on V and 3 bases on J, and the gene matches do not reach 5 bases of it.

The sequence was obtained from a woman aged 40 to 55 in good health. Some clones in this sample may be carry-over from other donors' samples. Sequences were obtained from PBMCs. The rearranged segments are TRBV5-4 and TRBJ1-2; TRBD1 fits 8 bases in the junction. The sequence in DNA is TGTGCCAGCAGCACCCCGACAGGGGACTATGGCTACACCTTC. This codes for CASSTPTGDYGYTF.